Sequencing of this TCR beta chain was carried out in a study of cytomegalovirus exposure and HLA in healthy donors (dated by TCRdb to the late 2010s). With regard to the full study: In an earlier analysis of some 550 of the donors, 250 to 350 Gb of sequence data and about 110 million unique TCR beta sequences from 150 million to 200 million T cells were reported. HLA typing included class I and class II loci at four-digit resolution. About five DR-DQ haplotypes were handled as single units for association and clustering because linkage in the cohort was strong. The later analysis used no new phenotypic data to find candidate immune exposures, relying instead on TCR beta sequences and their occurrence across donors. Along with the roughly 610-subject first cohort, a separate validation cohort of over a hundred different subjects was used. An earlier analysis of some 500 of the donors used high-throughput TCR beta sequencing to judge whether each TCR beta V gene segment behaved as functional or pseudogenic. The study was designed to test whether signatures of past pathogen exposure could be identified by cataloging public T cell receptors. Using immunosequencing, the study profiled T cell repertoires from approximately 700 subjects and related those repertoires to cytomegalovirus serostatus. Approximately 300 gigabases of sequencing data and tens of millions of unique TCR sequences were included in an early release covering 550 to 650 HLA-typed donors. Among the roughly 400 genotyped donors, under 90% belonged to the genetic ancestry cluster associated with self-reported Caucasian donors. Genome-wide SNP genotypes for about three fifths of the 666 donors were used in a later genetic analysis, which treated that subset as a discovery cohort. Every repertoire in the discovery cohort had been generated on one and the same sequencing platform. Typing coverage differed by locus: A, B, C, DRB1 and DQB1 were typed in about 629-630 donors, DQA1 in roughly 510, DPA1 in over 600, and DPB1 in about 450. To study patterns of TCR occurrence, a later analysis re-analyzed previously published TCR beta repertoires from 500 to 850 donors and added high-resolution HLA genotyping. To predict cytomegalovirus infection status, the study combined high-throughput TCR immunosequencing, statistical association of individual TCRs with disease status, and machine learning. Among some 400 genotyped donors of the cohort, an average of about 240,000 unique TCR beta nucleotide sequences was sequenced per donor, of which about 19% were non-productive. Donor age, sex, ethnicity and CMV serostatus were compiled alongside the repertoire data. Results and caveats for the whole study, not just this receptor: According to a later analysis, most CMV-associated TCR beta chains appeared to be HLA-restricted, and the HLA associations seemed to be driven largely by CMV exposure. While some public TCRs were present in many individuals, most TCR sequences turned up only very rarely across donors. In a later analysis, HLA-associated TCR beta chains were found to be more clonally expanded and to have lower generation probabilities than equally common non-associated chains. Only TCR beta chains were sequenced in this cohort, and the absence of alpha or paired-chain data limited detectable features. An earlier analysis of approximately 500 of the donors showed that most TCR beta V segments appeared in productive rearrangements either about 87% or about 30% of the time, which broadly matched IMGT annotations. According to the authors, the approach could potentially be generalized to other disease states and immunological phenotypes. An association between a missense DCLRE1C variant and V-gene and J-gene trimming of TCR beta chains was found in a later genetic analysis and replicated in an independent cohort. Some IMGT-functional V segments, including TRBV6-2 and TRBV6-3, could not be told apart with the 87-base-pair reads, so those segments were excluded. Presence/absence analyses assumed roughly uniform sequencing depth across donors, an assumption that may not hold. When HLA alleles, especially DR and DQ, strongly co-occurred, attributing TCR associations to individual alleles was difficult. Immune exposure information for the cohort was limited to CMV serostatus. In a later analysis, several top co-occurrence clusters were reported to appear linked to parvovirus B19, influenza, CMV and Epstein-Barr virus. In a later analysis, the rate of TCR association differed among HLA loci, with DRB1 alleles having the most associated TCRs and HLA-C alleles having the fewest. Correlated functional status among segregating V segments might be attributable to linkage disequilibrium, but an unknown experimental factor could not be ruled out. Because counts were too low, some 17 rarely observed V segments, including chromosome 9 orphons, were left out of the earlier analysis of 587 of the donors. A few of the identified cytomegalovirus-associated TCR beta chains were confirmed in vitro to be specific for cytomegalovirus antigens. Cytomegalovirus status was reported to be diagnosed by the classifier with high specificity and sensitivity in both the original and validation cohorts. HLA typing was unavailable for some donors at each locus, so association tests used only the typed subset. In the study, around 160 TCR beta chains were listed as associated with cytomegalovirus. A further reported finding was that TCR beta sequences accurately predicted the HLA-A and HLA-B alleles for most subjects in the first cohort. The sequencing pipeline was judged likely to have produced a cluster of highly shared sequence variants as a technical artifact. Compared with the roughly 670-donor mean, donors in an Asian-associated ancestry cluster had fewer N-insertions in productive TCRs, according to a later genetic analysis. In a later analysis, over 15,000 TCR beta sequences were associated with specific HLA alleles at a false discovery rate of 0.05.

Library preparation was by the immunoSEQ multiplex PCR assay. A mixture of 60 forward primers for TCR Vbeta segments and 13 reverse primers for TCR Jbeta segments was used in the multiplex PCR. The CDR3 region of rearranged TCR beta genes was amplified from genomic DNA with a multiplex PCR assay. The amplified TCR beta libraries were sequenced on the Illumina HiSeq System as 87-base-pair reads. As for the original processing: Across the roughly 600 repertoires, a later analysis counted 75 million to 90 million unique TCR beta chains, 9.5 million to 12 million of which were shared by at least two donors. A nearest-neighbor algorithm error-corrected the raw reads and collapsed the reads into unique sequences, merging closely related sequences to remove PCR and sequencing errors. To assign V, D and J gene segments, CDR3 sequences were aligned to IMGT reference sequences. For a sequence to be retained, a match of at least six nucleotides was required to both a V gene segment and a J gene segment. Rearrangements were classified as productive when the CDR3 lacked stop codons and remained in frame with V and J, and all other rearrangements were classified as non-productive. CDR3 was defined according to IMGT convention as the region running from the second conserved V-encoded cysteine to the conserved J-encoded phenylalanine. The earlier analysis of 587 of the donors excluded sequences that lacked an unambiguous match to a single V gene segment. In an earlier analysis of around 600 of the donors, V segments were called functional above 56.7% productive rearrangements and were called segregating when the between-donor standard deviation exceeded 5%. To diagnose cytomegalovirus status from the catalog of TCR beta chain sequences, a statistical classification framework was built. A later analysis assigned V and J genes by comparing TCR nucleotide sequences with IMGT/GENE-DB human TR gene sequences. Using the TCRdist pipeline, a later analysis assigned CDR3 sequences along with most-parsimonious VDJ recombination scenarios. In a later analysis, every TCR beta chain was defined by the combination of its CDR3 amino acid sequence and its V-gene family, and reads without a unique V-gene family were dropped. As a way to deal with suspected cross-contamination and a sequencing artifact, a later analysis dropped roughly 620 nucleotide sequences that were highly shared and had low generation probability. A later analysis calculated a clonal expansion index for each public chain from normalized within-repertoire ranks of inferred template counts. A later analysis computed generation probabilities with a VDJ recombination model fitted to out-of-frame rearrangements, and checked the results against IGoR. In a later analysis, TCR-TCR, TCR-HLA and TCR-CMV co-occurrence was scored with hypergeometric tests, and a repertoire-size bias correction was applied to TCR pairs. To estimate false discovery rates, a later analysis permuted the HLA or CMV assignments 20 times. In a later analysis, co-occurring TCRs were grouped with DBSCAN, and TCRdist sequence similarity was added when clustering was performed within HLA-allele-positive subsets. Repertoires with fewer than 30,000 or more than 120,000 public chains, plus five repertoires with anomalous nucleotide sharing, were excluded from co-occurrence clustering. TCRdb's version of the immuneACCESS table is confined to in-frame rearrangements and falls short of the full clone set. An unresolved V gene accounts for under half of the shortfall where checked; the remainder is of unknown origin. The V and J calls and clone size come from that table; D and trimming were worked out from the DNA. This sample's records show around 55,000 clones. The ten largest clonotypes hold approximately 10% of the sample.

The germline V gene sets CDR1 to SNHLY and CDR2 to FYNNEI. Relative to germline, V is 4 bases shorter and J is 1 base shorter, with 13 bases between their ends. The CDR3 runs 15 residues from the cysteine to the phenylalanine. CDR3 DNA only is kept here, 45 bases in frame from base 1. In total, roughly 670 healthy bone marrow donors made up the cohort. At the time of sampling, all cohort members were nominally healthy, though unrecorded immune exposures were likely present. The donor tested CMV seropositive, placing the donor among the 289 seropositive members of the cohort. Each donor provided a peripheral blood sample, and peripheral blood mononuclear cells were used for TCR beta sequencing. The Qiagen DNeasy Blood Extraction Kit was used to extract genomic DNA from the blood cell samples. In regard to this clone: There is no known antigen for this receptor.

The chain employs TRBV2 and TRBJ2-5; a tentative D call is TRBD1 (6 bases match). The sequence came from a man between 45 and 60 years old in good health and CMV-seropositive. Source material: PBMCs. The nucleotide sequence reads TGTGCCAGCAGTGCCCAGGGGCTAGTCCAAGAGACCCAGTACTTC. This encodes CASSAQGLVQETQYF.